This T cell receptor (beta chain) derives from a study of control samples from healthy donors and cancer patients. This table comes from immunoSEQ multiplex PCR, and its TCRdb copy is limited to in-frame clones, with some not included. Found here are about 140,000 clones, roughly 92% of them singletons; the top ten hold 11%. Between the trimmed V and J ends, which lost 0 bases and 5 bases, there was a span of 12 bases. CDR1 is SGHNT, CDR2 YYREEE, per germline (reference sequence). The CDR3 totals 14 residues. This clone came up a few times. J is TRBJ2-7 and V is TRBV5-4; perhaps TRBD1 as D (5 bases). The source material was blood. This receptor was taken from a man aged 25 to 40 in good health. DNA of the CDR3: TGTGCCAGCAGCTTGGTAGGGGCCATCCACGAGCAGTACTTC. Translating it yields CASSLVGAIHEQYF.